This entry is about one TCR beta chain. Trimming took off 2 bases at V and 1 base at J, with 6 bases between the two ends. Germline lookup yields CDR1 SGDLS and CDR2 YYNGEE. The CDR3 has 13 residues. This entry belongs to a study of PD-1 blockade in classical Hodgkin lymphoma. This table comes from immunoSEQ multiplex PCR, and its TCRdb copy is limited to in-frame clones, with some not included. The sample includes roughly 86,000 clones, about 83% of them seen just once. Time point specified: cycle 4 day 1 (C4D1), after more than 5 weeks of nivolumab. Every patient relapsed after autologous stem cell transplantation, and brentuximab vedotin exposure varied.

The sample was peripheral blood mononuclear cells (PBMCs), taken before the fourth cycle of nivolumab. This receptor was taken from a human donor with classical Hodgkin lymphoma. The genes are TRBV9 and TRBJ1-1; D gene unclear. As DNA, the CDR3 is TGTGCCAGCAGCGTCCAAGCGAACACTGAAGCTTTCTTT. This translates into CASSVQANTEAFF.